This T cell receptor (beta chain) was documented in a study of CD8 T cells in ankylosing spondylitis. In making TCR beta libraries, quantitative 5'-RACE with molecular barcodes was used. One entry per CDR3 protein, called by TCRdb with MiXCR from the 5' RACE reads. The table records more than 300,000 distinct CDR3 sequences, less than 9.5% of them present only once. This clonotype was picked up a small number of times. The antigen is unknown. Study-level points and caveats: Significant enrichment of disease-linked clones was reported in matched ankylosing spondylitis synovial fluid. Ankylosing spondylitis blood appeared to carry a characteristic TCR beta motif of 7 or 8 highly homologous variants. As for the disease-linked clones, they showed a CD8+ phenotype and occurred at relatively low frequencies in peripheral blood.

This TCR was sampled from a male donor with ankylosing spondylitis. Specimen: blood, either unsorted or a sorted T cell fraction (not recorded which).

The CDR3 bases are TGTGCCAGCAGCCCCTTCGGGGAGAACACCGGGGAGCTGTTTTTT. This translates into CASSPFGENTGELFF. The rearrangement links TRBV7-9 to TRBJ2-2; D may be TRBD2 (5 bases). The CDR3 extends over 15 amino acids. V was pared by 5 bases and J by 1 base, with 11 bases between. The germline CDR1 and CDR2 sequences are SEHNR and FQNEAQ (reference sequence).